This T cell receptor (beta chain) was sequenced in a study of Graves' ophthalmopathy and Graves' hyperthyroidism. Study-level findings and limits: The authors also found most expanded thyroid clonotypes above 0.001 frequency in blood.

This clonotype was found many times. Its antigen remains unknown. A much more abundant neighbour one base away suggests this may be a read error. The CDR3 is 14 residues long. Germline CDR1 MNHEY, CDR2 SVGAGI. The V and J ends lost 2 bases and 9 bases respectively, with 17 bases between them. Exclusion criteria comprised other autoimmune diseases, uncontrolled infections, pregnancy or lactation in patients. Amplified TCR beta CDR3 regions were obtained using RNA transcripts as template. In the first round, RT-PCR was carried out with HTBI primers, and a multiplex PCR formed the second round. A single record per CDR3 protein comes from TCRdb applying MiXCR to the multiplex PCR reads. The sample lists fewer than 600,000 distinct CDR3 sequences, 13% to 15% occurring once.

The TCR comes from a woman aged 25 to 39 with Graves' ophthalmopathy. Sequencing was done on a sample of blood. The V call is TRBV6-5, the J call TRBJ2-7, with a tentative D call TRBD2 (6 bases). CDR3 sequence reads: CASSYPGKEGVQYF. CDR3 in DNA: TGTGCCAGCAGTTACCCTGGGAAGGAGGGCGTGCAGTACTTC.